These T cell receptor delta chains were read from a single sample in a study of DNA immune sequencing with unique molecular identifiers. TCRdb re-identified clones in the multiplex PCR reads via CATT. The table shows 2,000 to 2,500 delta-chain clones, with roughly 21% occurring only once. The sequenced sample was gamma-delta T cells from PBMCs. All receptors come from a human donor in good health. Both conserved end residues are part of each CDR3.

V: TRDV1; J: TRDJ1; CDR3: CALLGYRGINTDKLIF
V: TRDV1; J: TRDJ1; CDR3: CALGEPTAGPWVNTDKLIF
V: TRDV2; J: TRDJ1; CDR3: CACDGLLGEGTDKLIF
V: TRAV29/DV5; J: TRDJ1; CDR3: CAASAGGRSLLSTGGSYTDKLIF
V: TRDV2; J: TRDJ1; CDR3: CACDTMLGDTNKLIF
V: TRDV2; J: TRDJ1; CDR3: CACDTMYSNGGISNSDKLIF
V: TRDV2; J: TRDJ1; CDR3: CACDNLGDSTLSDKLIF
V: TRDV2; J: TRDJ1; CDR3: CACDTLGILTDKLIF
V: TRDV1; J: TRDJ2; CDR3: CALGPTLTSYWGIQVTAQLFF
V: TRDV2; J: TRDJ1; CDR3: CACDLLGRDSTDKLIF